The 25 T cell receptor beta chains below were found in one sample sequenced in a study of cytomegalovirus exposure and HLA in healthy donors (TCRdb year 2017). Library preparation employed the immunoSEQ multiplex PCR assay. The multiplex PCR relied on a mix of 60 forward primers for TCR Vbeta segments and 13 reverse primers for TCR Jbeta segments. Here the immuneACCESS table is served through TCRdb, limited to in-frame sequences with V and J called. Missing clones are a known gap in these copies; in checked studies unresolved V genes cover under half, and the rest lacks a known reason. Within this sample are some 190,000 clones, with more than 65% of them counted one time only. In total, the top ten clones hold approximately 2.9% of the sample. The sample was PBMCs. The receptor source for this set is a female donor in good health and CMV-seronegative.

The chain has TRBV10-3 and TRBJ2-7, with D perhaps matching TRBD1 (6 bases). The CDR3 sequence is 14 residues long. The V and J ends lost 10 bases and 2 bases respectively, with 18 bases between them. CDR1 and CDR2 from the germline V gene are ENHRY and SYGVKD. The CDR3 DNA reads as TGTGCCACCGGGCGTTCAGGGGAACCCTACGAGCAGTACTTC. As protein: CATGRSGEPYEQYF.

A remark on this clone: Compared with germline, one end of the junction differs, possibly owing to a read error. The chain joins TRBV5-1 to TRBJ2-5; D ambiguous. This CDR3 comprises 11 residues. Germline lookup yields CDR1 SGHRS and CDR2 YFSETQ. CDR3 loop: CASSLKEAQYF. The CDR3 DNA reads as TGCGCCAGCAGCCTAAAAGAGGCCCAGTACTTC. The full variable domain, with the rest looked up from reference TRBV5-1 and TRBJ2-5, is KAGVTQTPRYLIKTRGQQVTLSCSPISGHRSVSWYQQTPGQGLQFLFEYFSETQRNKGNFPGRFSGRQFSNSRSEMNVSTLELGDSALYLCASSLKEAQYFGPGTRLLVL.

This clone was seen more than once but under ten times. V gene TRBV9 combines with J gene TRBJ2-5, with unresolved D. There are 12 residues in the CDR3. V gave up 3 bases and J gave up 7 bases, with 10 bases separating them. Germline loops: CDR1 SGDLS, CDR2 YYNGEE. The CDR3 protein is CASSGAGGTQYF. The CDR3 DNA is TGTGCCAGCAGCGGAGCCGGCGGGACCCAGTACTTC. The full variable domain, in which reference TRBV9 and TRBJ2-5 provide the parts outside the CDR3, is DSGVTQTPKHLITATGQRVTLRCSPRSGDLSVYWYQQSLDQGLQFLIQYYNGEERAKGNILERFSAQQFPDLHSELNLSSLELGDSALYFCASSGAGGTQYFGPGTRLLVL.

This clone is a singleton in its sample. J is TRBJ2-4 and V is TRBV5-1, with D tentatively TRBD2 (6 bases). Trimming took off 4 bases at V and 3 bases at J, with 8 bases between the two ends. The germline CDR1 and CDR2 sequences are SGHRS and YFSETQ. This CDR3 comprises 13 residues. CDR3 amino acids: CASSEEGKNIQYF. The DNA for the CDR3 is TGCGCCAGCAGCGAGGAGGGCAAAAACATTCAGTACTTC.

The V gene is TRBV5-1, the J gene TRBJ2-5, with 9 bases lining up with TRBD2. The V segment lost 4 bases and the J segment 5 bases; nucleotides outside the gene matches: 6. The CDR3 covers 14 residues. The germline V gene encodes CDR1 SGHRS and CDR2 YFSETQ. DNA of the CDR3: TGCGCCAGCAGCGGGCGGGGGGGCGTCGAGACCCAGTACTTC. Protein sequence: CASSGRGGVETQYF.

The chain combines TRBV27 with TRBJ1-5; TRBD1 might be the D (6 bases). The CDR3 length is 16 residues. V lost 7 bases, J lost 4 bases, and 20 bases lay in between. Per the germline V gene, CDR1 is MNHEY and CDR2 is SMNVEV (reference sequence). In nucleotides, the CDR3 is TGTGCCAGCACTGGGGGTTTTCAGGGGTGGAATCAGCCCCAGCATTTT. Protein: CASTGGFQGWNQPQHF.

The chain is built from TRBV7-2 and TRBJ2-1; 11 positions match TRBD2. Germline V gives CDR1 SGHTA, CDR2 FQGNSA. The CDR3 consists of 15 residues. J lost 9 bases, V lost 1 base, and 5 bases had no gene match. CDR3 nucleotides: TGTGCCAGCAGCTTAGAACTAGCGGGAGCTGGTGAGCAGTTCTTC. Its translation: CASSLELAGAGEQFF.

Only one count was recorded for this clone. The J gene is TRBJ2-7, the V gene TRBV7-6; TRBD1 is a possible D gene (6 bases). Per germline, CDR1 SGHVS and CDR2 FNYEAQ. The V end was cut by 5 bases, the J end by 1 base, with 12 bases between. The CDR3 sequence is 14 residues long. CDR3 sequence reads: CASSPWTASYEQYF. In nucleotides, the CDR3 is TGTGCCAGCAGCCCTTGGACAGCGTCCTACGAGCAGTACTTC.

A word on this clone: The CDR3 does not close with the conserved phenylalanine or tryptophan, likely indicating a read error. No DNA is shown, since the ends of the CDR3 on it are uncertain; the CDR3 is the one TCRdb lists. The chain carries TRBV1 and TRBJ1-1; the DNA was not compared with TRBD1, the D call given in the table. TRBV1 constitutes a pseudogene. The CDR3 is made up of 16 amino acids, end residues included. Here the CDR3 reads CTSSPAGTGDTGWGLY.

As regards this clone: Other DNA sequences in this sample translate to the same CDR3. This rearrangement joins TRBV19 to TRBJ1-1; TRBD1 aligns across 8 bases. CDR3 length: 13 amino acids. Germline V gives CDR1 LNHDA, CDR2 SQIVND (reference sequence). V trimming: 3 bases; J trimming: 6 bases; junction bases outside the gene matches: 3. The CDR3 region is CASSIQQGAEAFF. CDR3 nucleotides: TGTGCCAGTAGTATTCAACAGGGGGCTGAAGCTTTCTTT. The variable domain in full, completed from reference TRBV19 and TRBJ1-1, reads DGGITQSPKYLFRKEGQNVTLSCEQNLNHDAMYWYRQDPGQGLRLIYYSQIVNDFQKGDIAEGYSVSREKKESFPLTVTSAQKNPTAFYLCASSIQQGAEAFFGQGTRLTVV.

This clone has just a few counts. The V and J genes are TRBV6-6 and TRBJ2-7; 9 bases fit TRBD1. CDR3 length equals 12 residues. Germline V gene lookup returns CDR1 MNHNY and CDR2 SVGAGI (reference sequence). The junction had 4 bases not matched to a gene; V was cut back by 8 bases and J by 5 bases. CDR3 sequence reads: CASGDRVNEQYF. The CDR3 DNA follows: TGTGCCAGCGGGGACAGGGTTAACGAGCAGTACTTC.

This chain connects TRBV9 to TRBJ1-6; no clear D. Trimming removed 4 bases at V and 0 bases at J, with 11 bases between. The CDR3 is made up of 16 amino acids. Germline CDR1 SGDLS, CDR2 YYNGEE. The CDR3 coding sequence is TGTGCCAGCAGCCCCTTTTTTATCTCCTATAATTCACCCCTCCACTTT. Translated: CASSPFFISYNSPLHF.

This clone was counted a single time. V gene TRBV30 combines with J gene TRBJ2-6, with D unclear. The length of the CDR3 is 15 residues. The germline gives CDR1 GTSNPN, CDR2 SVGIG (reference sequence). V lost 6 bases to trimming and J lost 0 bases, with 12 bases between them. The CDR3: CACTGSNSGANVLTF. In nucleotides, the CDR3 is TGTGCCTGTACCGGGTCCAACTCTGGGGCCAACGTCCTGACTTTC. The full variable domain, completed using reference TRBV30 and TRBJ2-6, is SQTIHQWPATLVQPVGSPLSLECTVEGTSNPNLYWYRQAAGRGLQLLFYSVGIGQISSEVPQNLSASRPQDRQFILSSKKLLLSDSGFYLCACTGSNSGANVLTFGAGSRLTVL.

This clone has ten or more counts. The rearrangement uses TRBV28 and TRBJ2-3; a weak D match, TRBD2 (6 bases). This CDR3 contains 14 residues. V dropped 3 bases and J dropped 4 bases, with 11 bases sitting between them. The germline CDR1 and CDR2 sequences are MDHEN and SYDVKM. The CDR3: CASSFRGLPDTQYF. CDR3 DNA: TGTGCCAGCAGTTTCCGGGGACTCCCAGATACGCAGTATTTT.

The J gene is TRBJ2-1, the V gene TRBV5-1; 8 nucleotides line up with TRBD2. J was trimmed by 7 bases and V by 1 base; bases with no gene match: 7. Germline V gene lookup returns CDR1 SGHRS and CDR2 YFSETQ. The CDR3 sequence is 15 residues long. CDR3 protein: CASSLSSGGINEQFF. In nucleotides, the CDR3 is TGCGCCAGCAGCTTGTCCAGCGGGGGAATTAATGAGCAGTTCTTC.

The rearrangement uses TRBV7-9 and TRBJ2-1; D unresolved. V lost 2 bases and J lost 4, with 9 bases in between. In germline, CDR1 is SEHNR, CDR2 FQNEAQ (reference sequence). The CDR3 totals 14 residues. CDR3 sequence reads: CASSLSIRYNEQFF. Written as DNA, the CDR3 is TGTGCCAGCAGCTTAAGTATTCGGTACAATGAGCAGTTCTTC.

CDR3 sequence: CASSLRTSGRSDTQYF. DNA of the CDR3: TGTGCCAGCAGTTTACGGACTAGCGGCCGCTCGGATACGCAGTATTTT. This chain links TRBV28 with TRBJ2-3; the match to TRBD2 covers 10 bases. Germline V gene lookup returns CDR1 MDHEN and CDR2 SYDVKM. V gave up 2 bases and J gave up 6 bases; unmatched junction bases: 8. The CDR3 spans 16 residues.

This clone showed up just once. This rearrangement joins TRBV19 to TRBJ2-5, with a weak D call TRBD1 (6 bases). The germline V gene has CDR1 LNHDA and CDR2 SQIVND (reference sequence). CDR3 size: 14 residues. Trimming took 7 bases from V and 5 from J, leaving 17 bases between them. The CDR3 DNA is TGTGCCAGTAAATCGGCAGGGGCGGAGGAGACCCAGTACTTC. Protein sequence: CASKSAGAEETQYF.

The chain links TRBV6-5 to TRBJ1-1; 9 positions agree with TRBD1. From germline, CDR1 is MNHEY and CDR2 SVGAGI. This CDR3 comprises 14 residues. Trimming took 4 bases from V and 9 from J; bases not matched to a gene: 9. The CDR3 sequence is CASSLQRQGVQAFF. The DNA of the CDR3 is TGTGCCAGCAGTTTACAGAGACAGGGGGTCCAAGCTTTCTTT.

The CDR3 sequence: CASSFGQGLTGELFF. Here the CDR3 DNA reads TGTGCCAGCAGTTTTGGGCAGGGCCTCACCGGGGAGCTGTTTTTT. The chain recombines TRBV27 with TRBJ2-2; tentative D call: TRBD1 (5 bases). Trimming removed 3 bases from V and 4 bases from J, with 12 bases in between. This CDR3 is built from 15 residues. CDR1 is MNHEY, CDR2 SMNVEV, per germline (reference sequence).

The chain is built from TRBV2 and TRBJ1-5, with 9 bases identical to TRBD1. Losses at the gene ends were 7 bases for V and 1 base for J; bases not matched to a gene: 5. Germline V gene lookup returns CDR1 SNHLY and CDR2 FYNNEI. The CDR3 is 15 residues long. The CDR3 sequence is CASTGTGQSNQPQHF. The CDR3 nucleotides are TGTGCCAGCACCGGGACAGGGCAGAGCAATCAGCCCCAGCATTTT.

The chain recombines TRBV5-5 with TRBJ2-7; 8 bases map to TRBD1. The CDR3 length is 15 residues. The V segment lost 3 bases and the J segment 6 bases; nucleotides outside the gene matches: 11. Germline CDR1 and CDR2: SGHKS and YYEKEE (reference sequence). Here the CDR3 reads CASSSTPDRDGEQYF. As DNA, the CDR3 is TGTGCCAGCAGCTCAACCCCGGACAGGGACGGCGAGCAGTACTTC.

The rearrangement uses TRBV28 and TRBJ2-7, with 7 bases aligning to TRBD2. The CDR3 spans 16 residues. V dropped 6 bases and J dropped 6; count of bases not matched to a gene: 17. Per the germline V gene, CDR1 is MDHEN and CDR2 is SYDVKM. The CDR3 nucleotides read TGTGCCAGCAGCACCCCAGGCGGCGGGAGTGTCGGCGAGCAGTACTTC. It encodes CASSTPGGGSVGEQYF.

The J gene is TRBJ2-7, the V gene TRBV13; D is ambiguous. Between the trimmed V and J ends, which lost 0 bases and 2 bases, there was a span of 8 bases. This CDR3 spans 14 amino acids. The germline V gene encodes CDR1 PRHDT and CDR2 FYEKMQ (reference sequence). The DNA for the CDR3 is TGTGCCAGCAGCTTAGGCAACAGAGCCTACGAGCAGTACTTC. This gives the protein CASSLGNRAYEQYF. The full variable domain, with the rest looked up from reference TRBV13 and TRBJ2-7, is AAGVIQSPRHLIKEKRETATLKCYPIPRHDTVYWYQQGPGQDPQFLISFYEKMQSDKGSIPDRFSAQQFSDYHSELNMSSLELGDSALYFCASSLGNRAYEQYFGPGTRLTVT.

This chain links TRBV27 with TRBJ2-1; TRBD2 aligns across 12 bases. CDR1 is MNHEY and CDR2 is SMNVEV in the germline V gene (reference sequence). The trim removed 3 bases at V and 8 bases at J, leaving 5 bases unmatched. This CDR3 contains 15 residues. CDR3 region: CASSLTSGSIHEQFF. CDR3 bases: TGTGCCAGCAGTTTGACTAGCGGGAGCATCCATGAGCAGTTCTTC.